This T cell receptor (beta chain) was captured by sequencing in a study of T cell responses to AZD1222 COVID-19 vaccine. Broader study findings: Most donors were white British, females outnumbered males, and clonal diversity was possibly underestimated.

Some clones are missing from TCRdb's copy, which holds only in-frame ones; the method was immunoSEQ multiplex PCR. The sample records 200,000 or so clones, 80% to 95% being singletons. Germline CDR1 SEHNR, CDR2 FQNEAQ (reference sequence). The CDR3 has 11 residues. V dropped 5 bases and J dropped 3 bases, with 5 bases sitting between them. As to this clone: The antigen is undetermined.

This sample comprised peripheral blood, obtained 28 days after the second AZD1222 dose. The rearrangement joins TRBV7-9 to TRBJ2-7; D not certain. The sequence was obtained from an adult who received the AZD1222 COVID-19 vaccine. The CDR3 DNA is TGTGCCAGCAGCCACAGCTACGAGCAGTACTTC. It specifies CASSHSYEQYF.